This T cell receptor beta chain was sequenced in a study of metastatic and nonmetastatic thyroid tumors. Study-wide context: Across peripheral blood and tumor or nodule tissue samples taken from malignant and benign thyroid patients, the repertoires were compared with one another. General observations from the study: According to reports, the diversity of TCR beta was significantly higher in malignant thyroid tumors than in benign nodules, and this held in both blood and tumor samples.

Study processing details: CDR3 was compared across clinicopathological groups, and the resulting differences were used to build a distant-metastasis classifier for papillary thyroid cancer. Via MiXCR, TCRdb re-called the PCR reads. The V and J calls here are based on TCRdb, not the publication. The profile shows tens of thousands of clones, about 10% of them singletons. The germline V gene encodes CDR1 SGHAT and CDR2 FQDESV (reference sequence). V lost 5 bases to trimming and J lost 5 bases; unmatched junction nucleotides: 8. The CDR3 is 16 residues long. This clone has a count of ten or more. Its target is not known. Thyroid surgery had not been preceded by any treatment in any patient.

The receptor comes from a female donor with papillary thyroid cancer or a benign thyroid nodule (not recorded which). Some clones in this sample may be carry-over from other donors' samples. Sequencing was performed on blood. V usage is TRBV11-1 and J usage is TRBJ2-3, with TRBD2 matching over 12 bases. CDR3 residues: CASSILAGGPQDTQYF. The CDR3, as DNA: TGTGCCAGCAGCATCCTAGCGGGAGGGCCACAAGATACGCAGTATTTT.